A single sample gave rise to the 22 T cell receptor beta chains below, sequenced in a study of T-cell reconstitution after alpha-beta-depleted transplantation in children. Molecular barcoding with unique molecular identifiers was used for the TCRbeta library. TCRdb processed the PCR reads anew with MiXCR; each CDR3 protein has one entry. The table shows fewer than 400,000 distinct CDR3 sequences, with approximately 23% occurring only once. The starting material was PBMCs, mostly from graft donor cells, obtained 180 days after TCRalphabeta/CD19-depleted stem cell transplant. Receptor source: a male patient under 18 who had a stem cell transplant for acute lymphoblastic leukemia, so the T cells may come from the graft donor.

This chain connects TRBV4-1 to TRBJ2-7; 13 positions match TRBD2. The V segment lost 0 bases and the J segment 3 bases; nucleotides outside the gene matches: 5. Germline V gene data show CDR1 as MGHRA and CDR2 as YSYEKL. The CDR3 is 17 amino acids. The CDR3 protein is CASSQDRGTSGNYEQYF. The CDR3, as DNA: TGCGCCAGCAGCCAAGATAGGGGGACTAGCGGGAACTACGAGCAGTACTTC.

V gene TRBV7-9 combines with J gene TRBJ1-1; D is undetermined. The ends were cut back, 2 bases at V and 4 bases at J, with 11 bases in the middle. The germline V gene has CDR1 SEHNR and CDR2 FQNEAQ (reference sequence). The CDR3 extends over 14 amino acids. The CDR3 DNA is TGTGCCAGCAGCTTAATAGGGAGTGCCACTGAAGCTTTCTTT. It yields the protein CASSLIGSATEAFF. Full variable domain (missing parts from reference TRBV7-9 and TRBJ1-1): DTGVSQNPRHKITKRGQNVTFRCDPISEHNRLYWYRQTLGQGPEFLTYFQNEAQLEKSRLLSDRFSAERPKGSFSTLEIQRTEQGDSAMYLCASSLIGSATEAFFGQGTRLTVV.

The chain has TRBV7-9 and TRBJ2-7, with a possible D match to TRBD2 (5 bases). V dropped 2 bases and J dropped 2 bases, with 10 bases sitting between them. Germline CDR1 reads SEHNR; CDR2 reads FQNEAQ (reference sequence). The CDR3 extends over 14 amino acids. The CDR3 loop is CASSLPAGPYEQYF. CDR3 nucleotide sequence: TGTGCCAGCAGCTTACCGGCGGGCCCCTACGAGCAGTACTTC.

J is TRBJ1-4 and V is TRBV6-1; no definite D call. Between the trimmed V and J ends, which lost 6 bases and 0 bases, there was a span of 5 bases. Germline values: CDR1 MNHNS, CDR2 SASEGT. The CDR3 has 13 amino acids. CDR3 DNA sequence: TGTGCCAGCAGCAGAACAACTAATGAAAAACTGTTTTTT. This encodes CASSRTTNEKLFF.

This chain uses TRBV29-1 with TRBJ2-7; TRBD1 or TRBD2 may be the D gene (5 bases each). CDR3 length: 12 residues. Germline CDR1 is SQVTM and CDR2 is ANQGSEA. With 5 bases removed from V and 3 bases from J, the gap between germline ends came to 11 bases. This CDR3 is CSVPGPSYEQYF. The CDR3 nucleotides read TGCAGCGTTCCGGGACCAAGCTACGAGCAGTACTTC.

Note on this clonotype: With a much larger clone just one base away, this may be a read error. This chain joins TRBV12-3 or TRBV12-4 and TRBJ2-2; unclear D gene. This CDR3 contains 14 residues. The CDR3 sequence: CARSLLRNTGELFF. DNA for the CDR3: TGTGCCAGGAGTTTACTCAGGAACACCGGGGAGCTGTTTTTT.

Only a few counts were recorded for this clonotype. The V call is TRBV24-1, the J call TRBJ2-5; TRBD1 is a possible D gene (6 bases). The germline V gene has CDR1 KGHDR and CDR2 SFDVKD. Deletions cut 2 bases from V and 3 bases from J, with 15 bases between. The CDR3 runs to 16 residues. The CDR3 region is CATSDWVRGTKETQYF. CDR3 nucleotide sequence: TGTGCCACCAGTGATTGGGTCAGGGGAACTAAAGAGACCCAGTACTTC.

J is TRBJ2-3 and V is TRBV9, with D unresolved. Trimming removed 2 bases at V and 8 bases at J, with 9 bases between. The CDR3 totals 12 residues. CDR1 SGDLS and CDR2 YYNGEE come from the germline V gene. The CDR3 DNA is TGTGCCAGCAGCGTGAAAGGTAGTACGCAGTATTTT. Translated: CASSVKGSTQYF.

This clonotype was seen only a few times. The chain employs TRBV20-1 and TRBJ1-5, with TRBD1 matching 10 bases. The CDR3 totals 16 residues. The germline CDR1 and CDR2 sequences are DFQATT and SNEGSKA (reference sequence). The V gene end was trimmed by 3 bases and the J gene end by 0 bases; junction bases not matched to a gene: 5. The CDR3 is CSARTGGPYSNQPQHF. The CDR3 nucleotides are TGCAGTGCTAGGACAGGGGGCCCCTATAGCAATCAGCCCCAGCATTTT.

V usage is TRBV5-1 and J usage is TRBJ1-5; the D gene is possibly TRBD1 (5 bases). V lost 4 bases and J lost 4, with 15 bases in between. Germline V CDR1 and CDR2: SGHRS, YFSETQ. The CDR3 sequence is 15 residues long. CDR3 nucleotides: TGCGCCAGCAGCCTGGGACTGGGGTTAAATCAGCCCCAGCATTTT. Its translation is CASSLGLGLNQPQHF.

In this sample, this clonotype turned up a few times. The chain is built from TRBV20-1 and TRBJ1-4, with no clear D. CDR3 size: 14 residues. CDR1 is DFQATT, CDR2 SNEGSKA, per germline (reference sequence). The V end lost 1 base, the J end lost 0 bases, and 6 bases lay between the germline ends. CDR3 loop: CSARARSTNEKLFF. CDR3 sequence (DNA): TGCAGTGCTAGAGCCCGCTCAACTAATGAAAAACTGTTTTTT.

The chain has TRBV20-1 and TRBJ2-1; possible D gene TRBD2, 6 bases. This CDR3 has 14 residues. V lost 3 bases and J 0 bases, leaving 9 bases between the germline ends. Germline CDR1 is DFQATT and CDR2 is SNEGSKA (reference sequence). The DNA for the CDR3 is TGCAGTGCTAGTGGGGACTCCTCCTACAATGAGCAGTTCTTC. Its translation is CSASGDSSYNEQFF.

V and J are TRBV19 and TRBJ2-1; 10 nucleotides line up with TRBD2. The CDR3 has 16 residues. CDR1 is LNHDA and CDR2 is SQIVND in the germline V gene (reference sequence). Trimming took 3 bases from V and 2 from J; bases not matched to a gene: 4. CDR3 nucleotide sequence: TGTGCCAGTAGTATGGGAACTAGCGGGACCTACAATGAGCAGTTCTTC. The encoded protein is CASSMGTSGTYNEQFF.

V and J are TRBV10-3 and TRBJ2-1; D is perhaps TRBD1 or TRBD2 (5 bases each). Deletions cut 4 bases from V and 0 bases from J, with 10 bases between. The CDR3 loop spans 15 amino acids. From germline, CDR1 is ENHRY and CDR2 SYGVKD. Written as DNA, the CDR3 is TGTGCCATCAGTGCTCGGGACGACTCCTACAATGAGCAGTTCTTC. Translation: CAISARDDSYNEQFF.

The chain is built from TRBV12-3 or TRBV12-4 and TRBJ2-5, with D perhaps assigned TRBD1 or TRBD2 (5 bases each). The CDR3 runs 14 residues. Trimming stripped 1 base from V and 4 bases from J, with 10 bases between. CDR3 in amino acids: CASSLGDPSETQYF. CDR3 coding DNA: TGTGCCAGCAGTTTAGGGGACCCCTCAGAGACCCAGTACTTC.

V is TRBV20-1 and J is TRBJ2-7, with TRBD2 identical over 11 bases. Germline loops: CDR1 DFQATT, CDR2 SNEGSKA (reference sequence). J lost 7 bases, V lost 6 bases, and 8 bases had no gene match. The CDR3 is 13 amino acids. The CDR3 spells CSARTSGFSEQYF. CDR3 in DNA: TGCAGTGCGCGGACTAGCGGGTTCAGTGAGCAGTACTTC.

This clonotype has only a few counts. J is TRBJ2-2 and V is TRBV11-2; D is undetermined. The length of the CDR3 is 14 residues. V lost 3 bases and J lost 8, with 13 bases in between. Germline CDR1 and CDR2: SGHAT and FQNNGV. DNA of the CDR3: TGTGCCAGCAGCTTTTTTGGGGTGCGGGGGGAGCTGTTTTTT. It codes for CASSFFGVRGELFF.

This clonotype was counted between two and nine times. This sequence joins TRBV7-9 and TRBJ1-5, with D possibly matching TRBD1 (6 bases). In germline, CDR1 is SEHNR, CDR2 FQNEAQ (reference sequence). The CDR3 is 13 amino acids. Trimming cost V 4 bases and J 6 bases, with 10 bases left between them. CDR3 region: CASSSQGGQPQHF. CDR3 coding DNA: TGTGCCAGCAGCTCACAGGGAGGTCAGCCCCAGCATTTT.

This clonotype was recorded at least ten times. V is TRBV6-1 and J is TRBJ1-5; the D is unclear. V lost 5 bases, J lost 6 bases, and 8 bases lay in between. Germline V gene sequence: CDR1 MNHNS, CDR2 SASEGT. The length of the CDR3 is 12 residues. The CDR3 loop reads CASSLSGQPQHF. Here the CDR3 DNA reads TGTGCCAGCAGTCTCAGCGGTCAGCCCCAGCATTTT.

The chain recombines TRBV29-1 with TRBJ2-1; the D gene could be TRBD1 or TRBD2 (5 bases each). The CDR3 extends over 16 amino acids. Germline assignment: CDR1 SQVTM and CDR2 ANQGSEA. The V end lost 7 bases, the J end lost 0 bases, and 19 bases lay between the germline ends. As DNA, the CDR3 is TGCAGCGCGACCCGCTGGGACGGTAGCTCCTACAATGAGCAGTTCTTC. Translated: CSATRWDGSSYNEQFF.

The chain has TRBV7-9 and TRBJ2-3; D is possibly TRBD1 (7 bases). The CDR3 contains 15 residues. V was trimmed by 1 base and J by 2 bases, leaving 10 bases between them. The germline V gene has CDR1 SEHNR and CDR2 FQNEAQ (reference sequence). CDR3 nucleotide sequence: TGTGCCAGCAGCTTAGGCGGGACAGCCACAGATACGCAGTATTTT. Translating gives CASSLGGTATDTQYF.

In this sample, this clonotype turned up a few times. The chain links TRBV11-2 to TRBJ2-1, with 8 bases identical to TRBD2. The germline V gene encodes CDR1 SGHAT and CDR2 FQNNGV. The CDR3 extends over 16 amino acids. Unmatched junction bases numbered 7, after V lost 6 bases and J lost 0 bases. CDR3 amino acids: CASRTGLGSSYNEQFF. Here the CDR3 DNA reads TGTGCCAGCAGAACGGGACTAGGGAGCTCCTACAATGAGCAGTTCTTC. Filled out from reference TRBV11-2 and TRBJ2-1, the complete variable domain reads EAGVAQSPRYKIIEKRQSVAFWCNPISGHATLYWYQQILGQGPKLLIQFQNNGVVDDSQLPKDRFSAERLKGVDSTLKIQPAKLEDSAVYLCASRTGLGSSYNEQFFGPGTRLTVL.